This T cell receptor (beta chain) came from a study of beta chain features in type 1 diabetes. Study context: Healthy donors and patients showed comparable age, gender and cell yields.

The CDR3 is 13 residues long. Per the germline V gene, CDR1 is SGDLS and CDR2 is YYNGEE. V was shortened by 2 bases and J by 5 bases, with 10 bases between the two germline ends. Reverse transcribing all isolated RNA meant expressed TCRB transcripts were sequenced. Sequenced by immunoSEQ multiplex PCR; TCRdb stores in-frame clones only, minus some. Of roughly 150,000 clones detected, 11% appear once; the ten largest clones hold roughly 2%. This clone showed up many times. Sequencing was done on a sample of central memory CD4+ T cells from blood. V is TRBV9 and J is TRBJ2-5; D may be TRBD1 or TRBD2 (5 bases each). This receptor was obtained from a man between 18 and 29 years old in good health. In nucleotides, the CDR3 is TGTGCCAGCAGCGTGGGGGATAAGGAGACCCAGTACTTC. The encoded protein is CASSVGDKETQYF.